Listed here are 5 T cell receptor beta chains from one sample, sequenced in a study of blood T cell repertoires in COVID-19. Generated by immunoSEQ multiplex PCR, the TCRdb table keeps only in-frame clones and is missing some. The sample carries roughly 200,000 clones, roughly 85% recorded once. Sequencing used peripheral blood. These receptors were taken from a human donor with active or convalescent COVID-19. The donor label of this sample is uncertain.

The rearrangement links TRBV6-5 to TRBJ2-3; TRBD1 agrees at 9 bases. CDR1 and CDR2 (germline): MNHEY, SVGAGI. Unmatched junction bases numbered 7, after V lost 6 bases and J lost 6 bases. The CDR3 is 14 amino acids. The CDR3 protein is CASSRDRASDTQYF. The CDR3 region has the DNA TGTGCCAGCAGCCGGGACAGGGCTTCGGATACGCAGTATTTT.

In nucleotides, the CDR3 is TGTGCCAGCAGCTTAGGATATACATATGGCTACACCTTC. Its translation is CASSLGYTYGYTF. This rearrangement joins TRBV7-2 to TRBJ1-2; unclear D gene. The CDR3 totals 13 residues. Germline CDR1 reads SGHTA; CDR2 reads FQGNSA. Trimming cost V 1 base and J 5 bases, with 8 bases left between them.

The rearrangement links TRBV2 to TRBJ1-2, with 11 bases fitting TRBD1. In germline, CDR1 is SNHLY, CDR2 FYNNEI. The CDR3 length is 15 residues. Trimming removed 4 bases from V and 3 bases from J; junction bases left unmatched: 4. CDR3 bases: TGTGCCAGCAGTGCGGGACAGGGGGAACACTATGGCTACACCTTC. This gives the protein CASSAGQGEHYGYTF.

The chain couples TRBV7-9 to TRBJ2-7; 7 bases line up with TRBD1. With V trimmed by 0 bases and J by 2 bases, 1 base remained unmatched. Germline V gene data show CDR1 as SEHNR and CDR2 as FQNEAQ (reference sequence). The CDR3 has 14 amino acids. The CDR3 loop is CASSLATGAYEQYF. The CDR3, as DNA: TGTGCCAGCAGCTTAGCCACAGGGGCCTACGAGCAGTACTTC.

In its sample, this clone was seen a few times. This chain uses TRBV7-9 with TRBJ1-1; the D gene is possibly TRBD1 (6 bases). The V end lost 7 bases, the J end lost 11 bases, and 17 bases lay between the germline ends. Looked up from germline, CDR1 is SEHNR and CDR2 is FQNEAQ (reference sequence). This CDR3 is 12 amino acids long. The CDR3 region is CASTPSAGVAFF. For the CDR3, the DNA is TGTGCCAGCACCCCTTCAGCAGGGGTCGCTTTCTTT.